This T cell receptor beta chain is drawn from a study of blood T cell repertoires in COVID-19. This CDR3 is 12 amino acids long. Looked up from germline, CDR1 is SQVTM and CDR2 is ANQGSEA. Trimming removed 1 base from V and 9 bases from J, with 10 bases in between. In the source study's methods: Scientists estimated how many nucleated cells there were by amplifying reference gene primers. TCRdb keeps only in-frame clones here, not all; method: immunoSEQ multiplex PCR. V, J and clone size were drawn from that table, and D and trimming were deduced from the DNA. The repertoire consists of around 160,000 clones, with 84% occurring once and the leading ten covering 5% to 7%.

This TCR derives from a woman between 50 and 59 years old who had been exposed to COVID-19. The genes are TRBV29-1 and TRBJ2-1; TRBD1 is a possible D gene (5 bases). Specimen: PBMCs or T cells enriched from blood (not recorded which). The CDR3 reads CSVEGLGPEQFF. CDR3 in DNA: TGCAGCGTTGAAGGGCTGGGGCCTGAGCAGTTCTTC.